This T cell receptor beta chain was obtained from a study of T cell repertoires in cytomegalovirus infection. In the study overall: Both CMV infection and a matching HLA type were indicated by public TCR beta signatures. Study-wide results and caveats: The study found HLA-C-restricted CMV-specific TCR beta clonotypes dominating the ex vivo response.

Per germline, CDR1 MNHGY and CDR2 SVAAGI. Trimming pared 3 bases from V and 1 base from J, leaving 17 bases between. This CDR3 region has 17 residues. A note on this clonotype: Its cognate antigen is unknown.

TCRdb itself ran the reads through MiXCR, one entry per CDR3 protein. The sample has around 300,000 distinct CDR3 sequences; about 25% are singletons. Source material: PBMCs. This clonotype was sampled from a human donor in good health (CMV status not recorded). Some clones in this sample may be carry-over from other donors' samples. The genes are TRBV6-9 and TRBJ2-3; D not certain. DNA for the CDR3: TGTGCCAGCAGTTACTTAAGACCCGGCCCAGGCACAGATACGCAGTATTTT. Protein sequence: CASSYLRPGPGTDTQYF.